A single sample gave rise to the 18 T cell receptor beta chains below, sequenced in a study of T cells after yellow fever vaccination (dated by TCRdb to about 2019). Library preparation used 5' RACE. The reads were generated on an Illumina NovaSeq 6000. TCRdb reran the public reads through fastp at Q25 and MiXCR, keeping productive beta chains. Each entry merges the rows of one CDR3 protein and shows their most common DNA and genes. The sample records 180,000 or so distinct CDR3 sequences, approximately 9.9% of which are singletons. The top ten clonotypes cover 30% to 45% of the sample. Read against the paper, the sample's treatment or condition label means: live attenuated yellow fever vaccine strain. Sample: CD8+ T cells sorted from PBMCs, taken 15 days after the yellow fever booster vaccination. The receptor set was obtained from a young man who received the YFV17D yellow fever vaccine.

V usage is TRBV27 and J usage is TRBJ2-1; TRBD2 is a possible D gene (5 bases). Trimming pared 5 bases from V and 10 bases from J, leaving 15 bases between. Germline V lookup: CDR1 MNHEY, CDR2 SMNVEV (reference sequence). This CDR3 is built from 13 residues. CDR3 DNA sequence: TGTGCCAGCAGTGTCGGACGGGGAACGGAGCAGTTCTTC. Translation: CASSVGRGTEQFF.

The V and J genes are TRBV6-6 and TRBJ1-2; 10 bases are shared with TRBD1. Germline assignment: CDR1 MNHNY and CDR2 SVGAGI (reference sequence). Losses at the gene ends were 0 bases for V and 7 bases for J; bases not matched to a gene: 2. This CDR3 has 14 residues. CDR3: CASSYSRTGGGYTF. In DNA form, the CDR3 reads TGTGCCAGCAGTTACTCGCGGACAGGGGGTGGCTACACCTTC.

This clonotype has just a few counts. The chain carries TRBV27 and TRBJ2-3; TRBD2 matches at 13 bases. Per germline, CDR1 MNHEY and CDR2 SMNVEV (reference sequence). CDR3 length: 16 residues. Trimming took 4 bases from V and 5 from J; bases not matched to a gene: 6. CDR3 protein: CASSSGLAGSGDTQYF. The CDR3 DNA follows: TGTGCCAGCAGTTCGGGACTAGCGGGGAGTGGAGATACGCAGTATTTT.

V and J are TRBV13 and TRBJ2-5; D unresolved. Germline CDR1 and CDR2: PRHDT and FYEKMQ (reference sequence). Trimming removed 5 bases at V and 7 bases at J, with 14 bases between. The CDR3 has 13 residues. CDR3: CASSPLGHGTQYF. CDR3 sequence (DNA): TGTGCCAGCAGCCCGCTTGGGCACGGGACCCAGTACTTC.

This clonotype was recorded a few times. The V and J genes are TRBV2 and TRBJ2-3; D gene ambiguous. The CDR3 consists of 14 residues. Trimming cost V 2 bases and J 2 bases, with 8 bases left between them. Germline lookup yields CDR1 SNHLY and CDR2 FYNNEI. CDR3 sequence (DNA): TGTGCCAGCAGTGAAAGTCTCTTCACAGATACGCAGTATTTT. It codes for CASSESLFTDTQYF.

This chain joins TRBV5-6 and TRBJ1-1; 8 bases align to TRBD1. The V and J ends lost 3 bases and 6 bases, in that order; junction bases with no gene match: 13. CDR1 SGHDT and CDR2 YYEEEE come from the germline V gene. This CDR3 comprises 16 residues. The CDR3 is CASSSNTGQGGPEAFF. The CDR3 DNA follows: TGTGCCAGCAGCTCAAACACAGGACAGGGTGGGCCTGAAGCTTTCTTT.

This clonotype was picked up many times. This chain joins TRBV5-1 and TRBJ1-3; D remains ambiguous. CDR1 SGHRS and CDR2 YFSETQ come from the germline V gene. CDR3 length equals 15 residues. The germline V and J ends were trimmed by 0 bases and 0 bases, with 7 bases remaining between them. This chain's CDR3 is CASSLGASSGNTIYF. CDR3 bases: TGCGCCAGCAGCTTGGGGGCCAGCTCTGGAAACACCATATATTTT.

The chain employs TRBV5-1 and TRBJ1-5; D is perhaps TRBD1 (6 bases). This CDR3 region has 15 residues. Trimming took off 1 base at V and 3 bases at J, with 11 bases between the two ends. The V gene's germline CDR1 is SGHRS and CDR2 YFSETQ. CDR3 bases: TGCGCCAGCAGCTTGTGGGCAGGGGACAATCAGCCCCAGCATTTT. Encoded protein: CASSLWAGDNQPQHF.

This clonotype was recorded a few times. The genes are TRBV6-5 and TRBJ2-7; D may be TRBD1 or TRBD2 (5 bases each). The CDR3 has 18 residues. The germline V and J ends were trimmed by 0 bases and 3 bases, with 21 bases remaining between them. Germline V gene sequence: CDR1 MNHEY, CDR2 SVGAGI. As DNA, the CDR3 is TGTGCCAGCAGTTACTCGATTGGGGGAGACGATCCGAACTACGAGCAGTACTTC. The encoded protein is CASSYSIGGDDPNYEQYF.

V and J are TRBV29-1 and TRBJ2-3; no clear D gene. The CDR3 extends over 17 amino acids. The V gene's germline CDR1 is SQVTM and CDR2 ANQGSEA. Trimming stripped 0 bases from V and 3 bases from J, with 19 bases between. CDR3 bases: TGCAGCGTTGAAGATGCGAGGCCAGAAAGCCTGACAGATACGCAGTATTTT. It codes for CSVEDARPESLTDTQYF.

The gene calls are TRBV6-2 or TRBV6-3 and TRBJ2-3, with 10 bases that match TRBD2. CDR1 is MNHEY, CDR2 SVGEGT, per germline. The CDR3 has 15 residues. CDR3 nucleotide sequence: TGTGGGAGCGGGAGGGGACAGGCAACTACAGATACGCAGTATTTT. It is translated as CGSGRGQATTDTQYF.

This clonotype has a handful of counts. The V and J genes are TRBV6-5 and TRBJ2-3; D might be TRBD1 or TRBD2, each matching 6 bases. CDR3 size: 14 residues. Trimming removed 2 bases at V and 7 bases at J, with 13 bases between. The germline V gene has CDR1 MNHEY and CDR2 SVGAGI. DNA for the CDR3: TGTGCCAGCAGTTACGTGGGGGGCCCAAATACGCAGTATTTT. It translates to CASSYVGGPNTQYF.

This clonotype turned up a few times. The chain is built from TRBV15 and TRBJ2-1; D is perhaps TRBD2 (6 bases). Germline V gene lookup returns CDR1 LNHNV and CDR2 YYDKDF (reference sequence). The V gene lost 1 base and the J gene lost 8 bases, with 12 bases spanning the gap. CDR3 length: 14 residues. In nucleotides, the CDR3 is TGTGCCACCAGCAGAGTTAGCGGCGGGGATGAGCAGTTCTTC. Translation: CATSRVSGGDEQFF.

The rearrangement joins TRBV20-1 to TRBJ2-4, with 9 bases matching TRBD2. Germline trimming cut 0 bases from V and 6 bases from J; bases unmatched to any gene: 9. The CDR3 has 16 amino acids. Germline V gene data show CDR1 as DFQATT and CDR2 as SNEGSKA (reference sequence). CDR3 sequence: CSARDLAGSLRNIQYF. The CDR3 DNA is TGCAGTGCTAGAGACCTAGCGGGGAGTCTTAGAAACATTCAGTACTTC.

There are a few counts of this clonotype. The chain employs TRBV6-2 or TRBV6-3 and TRBJ2-4, with 7 bases lining up with TRBD2. Germline values: CDR1 MNHEY, CDR2 SVGEGT. CDR3 length: 15 amino acids. The junction had 15 bases not matched to a gene; V was cut back by 5 bases and J by 11 bases. The CDR3 reads CASSHLARGGDLQYF. The CDR3 DNA reads as TGTGCCAGCAGTCACCTAGCACGGGGAGGGGACCTTCAGTACTTC.

This clonotype turned up a few times. The chain couples TRBV9 to TRBJ1-5; D unresolved. Trimming shortened V by 4 bases and J by 5 bases, and 16 bases separated the two germline ends. CDR1 and CDR2 (germline): SGDLS, YYNGEE. This CDR3 is 15 amino acids long. The CDR3 DNA is TGTGCCAGCAGCCCCTCCGGGAGGGAGGATCAGCCCCAGCATTTT. Translated: CASSPSGREDQPQHF.

This chain links TRBV7-2 with TRBJ1-1; 7 bases are a match to TRBD1. Per germline, CDR1 SGHTA and CDR2 FQGNSA. V shed 1 base, J shed 8 bases, and the junction held 16 bases outside the gene matches. This CDR3 is 17 amino acids long. The CDR3 DNA reads as TGTGCCAGCAGCTTAGTGGGCGGCGGGGACAGTGGCTGGGAAGCTTTCTTT. Translated, it gives CASSLVGGGDSGWEAFF.

This clonotype has just a few counts. V gene TRBV3-1 combines with J gene TRBJ2-3; D perhaps matches TRBD1 (6 bases). Trimming stripped 4 bases from V and 0 bases from J, with 14 bases between. The germline gives CDR1 LGHDT, CDR2 YNNKEL (reference sequence). CDR3 size: 16 residues. The CDR3 bases are TGTGCCAGCAGCCCCGTCAGGGGAAAAAGCACAGATACGCAGTATTTT. Translated: CASSPVRGKSTDTQYF.